The 2 T cell receptor beta chains listed next were all sequenced from one sample in a study of shared clonotypes between healthy human individuals. Profiled with immunoSEQ multiplex PCR; TCRdb holds only in-frame clones, not every one. The table includes fewer than 350,000 clones, about nine tenths detected once. Sequencing was done on a sample of memory CD8+ T cells sorted from blood. As for subset: CD45RO+ cells pooled with CCR7-negative TemRA cells. The source is a man aged 18 to 35 in good health.

V usage is TRBV2 and J usage is TRBJ2-7; 9 bases line up with TRBD1. This CDR3 has 19 residues. With 0 bases clipped from V and 0 bases from J, the junction kept 12 bases outside the gene matches. The germline V gene has CDR1 SNHLY and CDR2 FYNNEI. In DNA form, the CDR3 reads TGTGCCAGCAGTGAAGCGGAAGTTCCCGGGACAGGGAACTCCTACGAGCAGTACTTC. It codes for CASSEAEVPGTGNSYEQYF.

The CDR3 loop reads CASLGLELFF. In DNA, the CDR3 is TGTGCCAGCCTTGGCCTGGAGCTGTTTTTT. The J gene is TRBJ2-2, the V gene TRBV6-6; D is ambiguous. The CDR3 is 10 residues long. Germline values: CDR1 MNHNY, CDR2 SVGAGI (reference sequence). Trimming shortened V by 8 bases and J by 10 bases, and 8 bases separated the two germline ends.